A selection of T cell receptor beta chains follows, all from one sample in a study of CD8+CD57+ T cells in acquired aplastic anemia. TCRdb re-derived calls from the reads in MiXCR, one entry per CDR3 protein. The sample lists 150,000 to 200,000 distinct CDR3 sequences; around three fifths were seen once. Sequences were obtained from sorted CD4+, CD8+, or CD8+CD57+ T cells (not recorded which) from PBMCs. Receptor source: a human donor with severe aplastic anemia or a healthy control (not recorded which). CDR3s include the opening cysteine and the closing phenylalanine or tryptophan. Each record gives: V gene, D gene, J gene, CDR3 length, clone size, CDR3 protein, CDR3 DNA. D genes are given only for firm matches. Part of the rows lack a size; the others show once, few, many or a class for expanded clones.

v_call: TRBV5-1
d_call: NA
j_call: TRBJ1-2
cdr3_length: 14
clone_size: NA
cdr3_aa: CASSVQAGPYGYTF
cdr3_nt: TGCGCCAGCAGTGTTCAGGCAGGGCCTTATGGCTACACCTTC

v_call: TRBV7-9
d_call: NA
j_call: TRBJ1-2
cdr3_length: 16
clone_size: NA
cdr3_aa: CASSGVRDAWGYGYTF
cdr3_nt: TGTGCCAGCAGTGGTGTCCGGGACGCCTGGGGCTATGGCTACACCTTC

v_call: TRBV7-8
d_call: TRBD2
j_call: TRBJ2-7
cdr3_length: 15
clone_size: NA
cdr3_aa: CASSLGRRGTYEQYF
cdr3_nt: TGTGCCAGCAGCTTAGGGCGGCGGGGGACCTACGAGCAGTACTTC

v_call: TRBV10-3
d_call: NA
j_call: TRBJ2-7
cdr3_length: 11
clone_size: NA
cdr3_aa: CAISELGEQYF
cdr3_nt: TGTGCCATCAGTGAGTTGGGCGAGCAGTACTTC

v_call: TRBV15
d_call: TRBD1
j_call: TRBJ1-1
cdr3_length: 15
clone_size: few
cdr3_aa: CATSTDRVGRTEAFF
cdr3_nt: TGTGCCACCAGCACCGACAGGGTGGGGAGGACTGAAGCTTTCTTT

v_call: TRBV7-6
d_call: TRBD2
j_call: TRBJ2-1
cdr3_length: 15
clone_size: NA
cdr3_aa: CASSPGGGGINEQFF
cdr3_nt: TGTGCCAGCAGCCCGGGCGGGGGGGGGATCAATGAGCAGTTCTTC

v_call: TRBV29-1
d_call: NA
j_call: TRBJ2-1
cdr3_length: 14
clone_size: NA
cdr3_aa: CSVVQLPGYNEQFF
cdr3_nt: TGCAGCGTTGTACAGCTGCCGGGGTACAATGAGCAGTTCTTC

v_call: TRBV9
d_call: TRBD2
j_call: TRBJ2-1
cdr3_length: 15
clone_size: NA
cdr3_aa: CASSVKLAGGNEQFF
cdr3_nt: TGTGCCAGCAGTGTCAAACTAGCGGGAGGCAATGAGCAGTTCTTC

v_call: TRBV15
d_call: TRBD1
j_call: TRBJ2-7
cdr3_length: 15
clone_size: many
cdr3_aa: CATSSHRGLMNEQYF
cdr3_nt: TGTGCCACCAGCAGCCACAGGGGCCTTATGAACGAGCAGTACTTC

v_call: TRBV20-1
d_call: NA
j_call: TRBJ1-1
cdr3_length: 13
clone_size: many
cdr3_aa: CSARDVGRTEAFF
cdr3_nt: TGCAGTGCTAGAGATGTGGGGCGGACTGAAGCTTTCTTT

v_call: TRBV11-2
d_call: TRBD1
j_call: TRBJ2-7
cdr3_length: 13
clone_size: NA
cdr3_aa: CASSLQWDRVRYF
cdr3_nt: TGTGCCAGCAGCCTTCAGTGGGACAGGGTCAGGTACTTC

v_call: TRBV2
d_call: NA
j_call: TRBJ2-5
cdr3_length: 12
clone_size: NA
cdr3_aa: CASRDSGQTQYF
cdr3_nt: TGTGCCAGCAGGGACTCGGGACAGACCCAGTACTTC

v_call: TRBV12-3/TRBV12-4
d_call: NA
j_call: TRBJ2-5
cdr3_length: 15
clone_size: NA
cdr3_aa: CASSAMERWEETQYF
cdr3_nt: TGTGCCAGCAGCGCCATGGAACGCTGGGAAGAGACCCAGTACTTC

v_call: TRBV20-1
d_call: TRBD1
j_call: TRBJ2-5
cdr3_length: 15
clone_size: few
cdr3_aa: CSARAAGTGYETQYF
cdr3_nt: TGCAGTGCTAGGGCGGCGGGGACAGGGTACGAGACCCAGTACTTC

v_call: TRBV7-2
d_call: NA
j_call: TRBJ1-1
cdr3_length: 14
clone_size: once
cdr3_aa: CASSPEGGPYEAFF
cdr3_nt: TGTGCCAGCAGCCCTGAGGGGGGCCCATATGAAGCTTTCTTT

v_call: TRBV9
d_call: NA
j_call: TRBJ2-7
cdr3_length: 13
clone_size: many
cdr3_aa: CASSGGFRDEQYF
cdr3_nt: TGTGCCAGCAGCGGGGGGTTTAGGGACGAGCAGTACTTC

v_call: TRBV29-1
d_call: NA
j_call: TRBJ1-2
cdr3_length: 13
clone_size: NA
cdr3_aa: CSVESGGVYGYTF
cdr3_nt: TGCAGCGTTGAATCAGGAGGGGTTTATGGCTACACCTTC

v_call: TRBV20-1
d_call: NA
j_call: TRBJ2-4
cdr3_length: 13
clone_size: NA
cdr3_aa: CSARDGGKNIQYF
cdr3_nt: TGCAGTGCTAGAGATGGCGGCAAAAACATTCAGTACTTC

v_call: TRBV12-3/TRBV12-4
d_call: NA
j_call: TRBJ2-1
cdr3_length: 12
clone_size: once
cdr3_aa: CASSEGVFEQFF
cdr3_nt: TGTGCCAGCAGTGAAGGGGTATTCGAGCAGTTCTTC

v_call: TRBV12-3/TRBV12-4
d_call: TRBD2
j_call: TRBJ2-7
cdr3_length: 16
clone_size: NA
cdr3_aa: CASSQGTSGTFYEQYF
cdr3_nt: TGTGCCAGCAGCCAAGGGACTAGCGGGACTTTCTACGAGCAGTACTTC

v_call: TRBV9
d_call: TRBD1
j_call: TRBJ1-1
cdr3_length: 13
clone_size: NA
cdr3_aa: CASSYGQAPEAFF
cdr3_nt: TGTGCCAGCAGCTACGGACAGGCCCCTGAAGCTTTCTTT

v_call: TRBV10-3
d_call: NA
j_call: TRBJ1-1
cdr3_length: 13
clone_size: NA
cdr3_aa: CAISADPNTEAFF
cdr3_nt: TGTGCCATCAGTGCGGACCCGAACACTGAAGCTTTCTTT

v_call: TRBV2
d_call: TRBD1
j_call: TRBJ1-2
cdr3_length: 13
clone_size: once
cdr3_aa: CASSWTGTEGYTF
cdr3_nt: TGTGCCAGCAGTTGGACAGGGACTGAGGGCTACACCTTC

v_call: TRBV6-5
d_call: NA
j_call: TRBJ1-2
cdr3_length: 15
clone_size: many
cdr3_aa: CASSRTSTGRYGYTF
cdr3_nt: TGTGCCAGCAGCCGAACTTCGACAGGTCGCTATGGCTACACCTTC

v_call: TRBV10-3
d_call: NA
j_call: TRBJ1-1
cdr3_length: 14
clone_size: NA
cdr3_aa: CAISESKGNTEAFF
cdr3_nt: TGTGCCATCAGTGAGTCGAAGGGGAACACTGAAGCTTTCTTT

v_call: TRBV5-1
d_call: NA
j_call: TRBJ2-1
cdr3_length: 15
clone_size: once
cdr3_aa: CASSLEGLDYNEQFF
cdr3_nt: TGCGCCAGCAGCTTGGAGGGACTGGATTACAATGAGCAGTTCTTC

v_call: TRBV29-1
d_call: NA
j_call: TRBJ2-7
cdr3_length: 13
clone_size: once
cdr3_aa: CSLERSPPHEQYF
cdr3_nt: TGCAGCCTTGAGAGGTCCCCCCCACACGAGCAGTACTTC

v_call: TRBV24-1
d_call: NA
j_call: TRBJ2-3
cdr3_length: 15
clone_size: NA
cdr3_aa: CATRAKGFGTDTQYF
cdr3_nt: TGTGCCACCAGAGCAAAGGGGTTTGGCACAGATACGCAGTATTTT

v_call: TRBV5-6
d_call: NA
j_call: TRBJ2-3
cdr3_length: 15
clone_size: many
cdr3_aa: CASSSPGHLTDTQYF
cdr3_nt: TGTGCCAGCAGCTCCCCGGGACACCTTACAGATACGCAGTATTTT

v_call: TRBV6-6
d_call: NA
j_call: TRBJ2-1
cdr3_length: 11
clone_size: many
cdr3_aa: CASSYGHEQFF
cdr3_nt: TGTGCCAGCAGTTACGGTCATGAGCAGTTCTTC

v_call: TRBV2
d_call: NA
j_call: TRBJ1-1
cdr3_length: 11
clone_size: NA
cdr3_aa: CASRLHTEAFF
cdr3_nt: TGTGCCAGCAGACTCCACACTGAAGCTTTCTTT

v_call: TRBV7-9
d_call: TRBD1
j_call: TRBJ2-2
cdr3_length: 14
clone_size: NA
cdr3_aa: CASPRDRNTGELFF
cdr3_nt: TGTGCCAGCCCGAGGGACAGGAACACCGGGGAGCTGTTTTTT

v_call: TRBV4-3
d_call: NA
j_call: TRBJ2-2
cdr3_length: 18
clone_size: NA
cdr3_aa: CASSPSSVVGGGTGELFF
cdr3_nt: TGCGCCAGCAGCCCAAGTAGTGTGGTGGGAGGGGGAACCGGGGAGCTGTTTTTT

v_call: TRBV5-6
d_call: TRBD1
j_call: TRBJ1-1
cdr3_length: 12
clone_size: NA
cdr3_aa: CASSSETGDAFF
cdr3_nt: TGTGCCAGCAGCTCTGAGACAGGGGATGCTTTCTTT

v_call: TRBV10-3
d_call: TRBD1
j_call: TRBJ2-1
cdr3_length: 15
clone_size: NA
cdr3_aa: CATQGGTGLSNEQFF
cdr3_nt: TGTGCCACCCAGGGAGGGACAGGGTTGAGCAATGAGCAGTTCTTC

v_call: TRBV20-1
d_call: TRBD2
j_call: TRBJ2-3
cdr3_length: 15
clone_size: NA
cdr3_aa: CSASLGTTSTDTQYF
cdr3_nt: TGCAGTGCTAGCCTCGGGACTACCTCCACAGATACGCAGTATTTT

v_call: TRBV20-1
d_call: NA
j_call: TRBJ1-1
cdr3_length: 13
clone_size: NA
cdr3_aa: CSASPIANTEAFF
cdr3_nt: TGCAGTGCTAGTCCGATCGCGAACACTGAAGCTTTCTTT

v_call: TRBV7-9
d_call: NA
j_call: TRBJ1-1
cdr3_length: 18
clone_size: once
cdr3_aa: CASNGRALRQELNTEAFF
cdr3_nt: TGTGCCAGCAATGGAAGAGCTTTACGACAGGAGTTGAACACTGAAGCTTTCTTT

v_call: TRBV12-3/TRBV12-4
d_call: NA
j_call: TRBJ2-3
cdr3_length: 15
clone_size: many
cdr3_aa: CASSEPLGGSDTQYF
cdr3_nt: TGTGCCAGCAGCGAACCACTAGGAGGGTCAGATACGCAGTATTTT

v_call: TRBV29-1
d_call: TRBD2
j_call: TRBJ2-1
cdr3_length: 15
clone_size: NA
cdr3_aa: CSVEGVAGGPNEQFF
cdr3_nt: TGCAGCGTTGAAGGGGTAGCGGGAGGGCCGAATGAGCAGTTCTTC

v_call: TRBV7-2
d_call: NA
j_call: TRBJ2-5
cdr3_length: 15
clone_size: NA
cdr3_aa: CASSPGPNPGETQYF
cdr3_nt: TGTGCCAGCAGCCCAGGGCCTAACCCAGGGGAGACCCAGTACTTC

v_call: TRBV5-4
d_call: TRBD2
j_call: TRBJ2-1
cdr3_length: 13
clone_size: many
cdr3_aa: CASSSGTSDEQFF
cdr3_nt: TGTGCCAGCAGCTCCGGGACTAGCGATGAGCAGTTCTTC

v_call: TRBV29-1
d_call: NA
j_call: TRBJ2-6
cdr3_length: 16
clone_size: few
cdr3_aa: CSASRDIDSGANVLTF
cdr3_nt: TGCAGCGCCTCCCGGGACATAGACTCTGGGGCCAACGTCCTGACTTTC

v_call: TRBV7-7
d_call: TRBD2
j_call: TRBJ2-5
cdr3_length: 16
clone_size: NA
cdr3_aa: CASSQLTAGVGETQYF
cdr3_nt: TGTGCTAGCAGCCAACTCACAGCGGGAGTGGGGGAGACCCAGTACTTC

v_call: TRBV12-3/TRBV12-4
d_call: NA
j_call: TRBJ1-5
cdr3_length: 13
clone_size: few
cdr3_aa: CASTGGSNQPQHF
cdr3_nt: TGTGCCAGCACTGGGGGGAGCAATCAGCCCCAGCATTTT

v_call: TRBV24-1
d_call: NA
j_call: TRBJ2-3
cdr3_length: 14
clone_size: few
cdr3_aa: CATSERGSTDTQYF
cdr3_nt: TGTGCCACCAGTGAGCGGGGTAGCACGGATACGCAGTATTTT

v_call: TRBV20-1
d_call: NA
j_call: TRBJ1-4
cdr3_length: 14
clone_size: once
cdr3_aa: CSARDGGPNEKLFF
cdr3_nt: TGCAGTGCTAGAGACGGCGGACCTAATGAAAAACTGTTTTTT

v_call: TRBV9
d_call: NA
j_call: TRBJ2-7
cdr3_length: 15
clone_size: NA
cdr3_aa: CASSPTVQGPYEQYF
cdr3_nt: TGTGCCAGCAGCCCGACTGTCCAGGGCCCCTACGAGCAGTACTTC

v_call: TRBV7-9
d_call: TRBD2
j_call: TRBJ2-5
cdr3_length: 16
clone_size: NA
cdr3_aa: CASSLRGGRGAETQYF
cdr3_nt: TGTGCCAGCAGCTTACGTGGCGGGCGGGGGGCGGAGACCCAGTACTTC

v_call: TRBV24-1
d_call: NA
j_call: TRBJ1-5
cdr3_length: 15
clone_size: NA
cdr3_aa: CATGSLGGSNQPQHF
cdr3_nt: TGTGCCACCGGATCCTTGGGGGGGAGCAATCAGCCCCAGCATTTT

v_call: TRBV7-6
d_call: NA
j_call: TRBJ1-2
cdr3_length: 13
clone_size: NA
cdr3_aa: CASGKGTDYGYTF
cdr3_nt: TGTGCCAGCGGCAAAGGGACGGACTATGGCTACACCTTC

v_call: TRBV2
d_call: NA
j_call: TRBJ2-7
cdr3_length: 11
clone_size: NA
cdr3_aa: CASKRSYEQYF
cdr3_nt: TGTGCCAGCAAACGGTCCTACGAGCAGTACTTC

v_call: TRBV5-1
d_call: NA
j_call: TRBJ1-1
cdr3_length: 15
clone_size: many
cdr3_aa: CASSLAGSPNTEAFF
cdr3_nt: TGCGCCAGCAGCTTGGCCGGGTCCCCGAACACTGAAGCTTTCTTT

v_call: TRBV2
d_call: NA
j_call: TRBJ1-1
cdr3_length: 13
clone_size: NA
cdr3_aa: CASSGDGNTEAFF
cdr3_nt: TGTGCCAGCAGTGGAGACGGGAACACTGAAGCTTTCTTT

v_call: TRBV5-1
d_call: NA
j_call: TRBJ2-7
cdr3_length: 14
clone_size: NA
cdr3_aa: CASSEPELTYEQYF
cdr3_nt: TGCGCCAGCAGCGAGCCAGAACTCACCTACGAGCAGTACTTC

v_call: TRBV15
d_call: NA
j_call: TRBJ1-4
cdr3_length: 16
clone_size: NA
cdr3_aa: CATSRDSVRVGEKLFF
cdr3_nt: TGTGCCACCAGCAGAGATTCCGTGAGGGTAGGCGAAAAACTGTTTTTT

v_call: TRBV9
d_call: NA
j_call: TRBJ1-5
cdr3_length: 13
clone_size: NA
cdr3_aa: CASSVSDNQPQHF
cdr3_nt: TGTGCCAGCAGCGTAAGTGACAATCAGCCCCAGCATTTT

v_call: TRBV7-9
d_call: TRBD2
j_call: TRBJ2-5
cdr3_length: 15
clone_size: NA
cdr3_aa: CASSLIAGGQETQYF
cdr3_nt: TGTGCCAGCAGCTTAATAGCGGGGGGCCAAGAGACCCAGTACTTC